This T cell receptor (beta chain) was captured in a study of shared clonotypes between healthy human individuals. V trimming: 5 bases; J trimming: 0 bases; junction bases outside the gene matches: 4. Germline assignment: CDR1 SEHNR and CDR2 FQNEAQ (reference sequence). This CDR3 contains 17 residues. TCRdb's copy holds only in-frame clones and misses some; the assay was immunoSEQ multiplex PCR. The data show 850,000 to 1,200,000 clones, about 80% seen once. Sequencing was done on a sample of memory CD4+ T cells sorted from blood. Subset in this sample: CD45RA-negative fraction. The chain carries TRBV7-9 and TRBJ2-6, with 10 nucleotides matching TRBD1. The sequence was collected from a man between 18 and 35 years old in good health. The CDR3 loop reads CASSIGQGDSGANVLTF. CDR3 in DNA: TGTGCCAGCAGCATCGGACAGGGGGACTCTGGGGCCAACGTCCTGACTTTC. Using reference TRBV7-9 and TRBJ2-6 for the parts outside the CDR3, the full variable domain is DTGVSQNPRHKITKRGQNVTFRCDPISEHNRLYWYRQTLGQGPEFLTYFQNEAQLEKSRLLSDRFSAERPKGSFSTLEIQRTEQGDSAMYLCASSIGQGDSGANVLTFGAGSRLTVL.